The T cell receptor beta chain described here comes from a study of blood T cell repertoires in COVID-19. At the level of the study: Both acute and convalescent COVID-19 samples were obtained from the United States, Italy and Spain.

Unmatched junction bases numbered 12, after V lost 5 bases and J lost 7 bases. The CDR3 runs to 16 residues. CDR1 SEHNR and CDR2 FQNEAQ come from the germline V gene (reference sequence). The Seattle patients joined while their infection was active and were tracked longitudinally afterward. Original processing methods: Cell counts per sample came from amplifying reference gene primers. The method was immunoSEQ multiplex PCR; TCRdb's version includes in-frame clones alone and lacks a portion of them. D and trimming were read from the DNA, whereas the V and J calls and clone size are those reported in that table. The sample lists about 260,000 clones; around 87% were seen once. This clone came up many times.

This chain connects TRBV7-9 to TRBJ2-1; TRBD1 agrees at 9 bases. The sequencing input was peripheral blood. The source is a woman in her sixties or seventies with COVID-19, enrolled during active disease. The CDR3 spells CASSTQGASIFNEQFF. The CDR3 coding sequence is TGTGCCAGCAGCACACAGGGGGCATCGATTTTTAATGAGCAGTTCTTC. The full variable domain, rest sourced from reference TRBV7-9 and TRBJ2-1, is DTGVSQNPRHKITKRGQNVTFRCDPISEHNRLYWYRQTLGQGPEFLTYFQNEAQLEKSRLLSDRFSAERPKGSFSTLEIQRTEQGDSAMYLCASSTQGASIFNEQFFGPGTRLTVL.